A single TCR beta chain is shown here with its context. Here immunoSEQ multiplex PCR was the method, and the copy in TCRdb shows in-frame clones only, minus some. The sample includes tens of thousands of clones, roughly 80% of them seen just once. The sample comes from a study of PD-1 blockade in classical Hodgkin lymphoma. The patients all showed relapse after autologous stem cell transplantation, while their brentuximab vedotin exposure varied. Starting with thawed PBMCs, CD4+ T cells were purified by magnetic negative selection. This receptor was identified in a human donor with classical Hodgkin lymphoma. Sample: CD4+ T cells from blood, taken at baseline.

This chain's CDR3 is CASSLDGVWGETQYF. CDR3 DNA: TGTGCCAGCAGCTTAGATGGGGTTTGGGGAGAGACCCAGTACTTC. The chain employs TRBV7-9 and TRBJ2-5; D ambiguous. CDR3 length: 15 amino acids. Germline-derived CDR1 and CDR2 are SEHNR and FQNEAQ (reference sequence). V shed 1 base and J shed 4 bases, with 13 bases lying between them.